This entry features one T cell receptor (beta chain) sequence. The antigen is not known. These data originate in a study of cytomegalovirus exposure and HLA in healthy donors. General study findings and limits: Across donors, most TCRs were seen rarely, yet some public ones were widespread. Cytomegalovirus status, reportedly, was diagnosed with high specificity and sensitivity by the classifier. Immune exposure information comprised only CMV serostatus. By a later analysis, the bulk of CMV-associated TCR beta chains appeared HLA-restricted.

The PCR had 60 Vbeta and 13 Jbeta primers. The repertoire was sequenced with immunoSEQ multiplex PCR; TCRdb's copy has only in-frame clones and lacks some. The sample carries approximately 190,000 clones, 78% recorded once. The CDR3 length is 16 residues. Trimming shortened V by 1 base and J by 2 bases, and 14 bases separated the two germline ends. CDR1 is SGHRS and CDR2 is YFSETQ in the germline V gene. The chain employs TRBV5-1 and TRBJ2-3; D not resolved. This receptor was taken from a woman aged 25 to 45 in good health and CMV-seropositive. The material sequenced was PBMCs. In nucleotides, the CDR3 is TGCGCCAGCAGCTTGTTAAACTCTCTACCCACAGATACGCAGTATTTT. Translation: CASSLLNSLPTDTQYF. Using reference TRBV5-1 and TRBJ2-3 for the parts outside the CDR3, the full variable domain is KAGVTQTPRYLIKTRGQQVTLSCSPISGHRSVSWYQQTPGQGLQFLFEYFSETQRNKGNFPGRFSGRQFSNSRSEMNVSTLELGDSALYLCASSLLNSLPTDTQYFGPGTRLTVL.